The present TCR beta chain was sequenced within a study of shared T cell receptors in the human thymus (dated by TCRdb to about 2021). Looking at the study overall: The study investigated the way shared, self-reactive T-cell receptor alpha chains are produced in the human thymus.

Library generation was performed with the immunoSEQ multiplex PCR assay. TCRdb took this table from immuneACCESS and kept in-frame rearrangements with V and J called. Such tables lack part of the clones; where checked against another copy, unresolved V genes explain under half of the gap, and the rest is unexplained. The sample contains 500,000 to 850,000 clones, around 87% of them found a single time. The biggest ten clones account for 0.009% to 0.0095% of the sample. Trimming takes 5 bases from V and 6 bases from J, and the germline ends sit 14 bases apart. CDR1 and CDR2 were assigned from the germline V gene as MDHEN and SYDVKM. The CDR3 runs 15 amino acids, cysteine and phenylalanine included. Solely the CDR3 DNA is kept, with 45 bases framed from the first base. Points on this clone: Its specific antigen is unknown. No base qualities exist here, and no much larger clone lies one base off it.

The same sample was also studied in work on human thymus T cells. Looking at the second paper: In Finland, the donors were immunologically healthy infants who were having open corrective cardiac surgery for congenital heart defects. Thymus tissue was collected as surgical resects that were removed during corrective cardiac surgery. Usage of V and J gene segments appeared to be biased in both the thymic and the peripheral blood repertoires. Highly overlapping thymic TCR repertoires among unrelated individuals were reported in the related research. The study characterized TCR alpha and beta repertoires from fewer than 10 infant thymus samples and a few related peripheral blood samples. Donor ages ranged from about 7 to 244 days, and the cohort comprised roughly 6 male and a couple of female infants. After being mechanically released from the tissue, thymocytes were kept at -70 degrees C in pellets of roughly 10-33 million cells. Genomic DNA was extracted from frozen cell pellets with a QIAsymphony instrument. The immunoSEQ multiplex PCR assay was used to amplify the TCRB and TCRAD loci from a standardized amount of quality-controlled genomic DNA. The V(D)J region was spanned by amplicons of a length sufficient to cover the CDR3 and to identify V and J genes. The amplicons were sequenced on an Illumina platform via the commercial immunoSEQ service. Primer bias and sequencing errors were corrected as previously described, and TCRAD and TCRB were defined on the basis of the IMGT database. immunoSEQ Analyzer 3.0 and VDJTools were used for repertoire analysis, which covered basic statistics, V/J segment usage, diversity estimates, rarefaction and pairwise overlap. Diversity was estimated with Chao1, ChaoE, Efron-Thisted, Shannon and inverse Simpson indices, and also on datasets down-sampled to the smallest sample. Repertoire overlap was assessed by strict matching of CDR3 nucleotide sequence, V gene and J gene, and clustering was done by Jaccard-based multidimensional scaling. Thymus samples yielded on average roughly 800,000 unique TCRB clonotypes, compared with around 84,000 from blood samples.

The sequencing sample was made of thymocytes. The TCR originated in a boy in the first two years of life with a congenital heart defect. Donor details come from another sample of the same person, matched by shared clones. The rearranged segments are TRBV28 and TRBJ1-6; perhaps TRBD1 is the D gene, with 6 bases matching. The CDR3: CASSQTGSGNSPLHF. The DNA sequence reads TGTGCCAGCAGTCAAACAGGGAGCGGTAATTCACCCCTCCACTTT.